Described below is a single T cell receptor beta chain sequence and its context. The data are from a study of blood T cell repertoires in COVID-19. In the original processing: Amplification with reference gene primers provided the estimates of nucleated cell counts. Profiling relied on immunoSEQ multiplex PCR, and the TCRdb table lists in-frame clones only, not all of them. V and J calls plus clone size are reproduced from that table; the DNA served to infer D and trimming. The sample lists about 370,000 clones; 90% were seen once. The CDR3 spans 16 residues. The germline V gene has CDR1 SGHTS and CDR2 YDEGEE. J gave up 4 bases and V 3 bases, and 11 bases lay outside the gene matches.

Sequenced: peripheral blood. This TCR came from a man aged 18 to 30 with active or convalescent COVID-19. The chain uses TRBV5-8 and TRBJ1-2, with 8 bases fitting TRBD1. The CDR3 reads CASSWSPQGVGYGYTF. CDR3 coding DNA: TGTGCCAGCAGCTGGTCCCCACAGGGGGTAGGCTATGGCTACACCTTC.